This TCR beta chain came from a study of tumor-infiltrating lymphocytes in primary liver carcinoma. General study points: The overlap of tumor-adjacent and tumor-blood pairs was smaller than that of tumor region pairs.

With a constant-region primer, TCR beta cDNA was made from 400 to 550 ng of total RNA. Construction of TCR beta libraries relied on three successive nested multiplex PCR rounds employing slightly modified ARM-PCR. Rounds one and two of PCR, each of around 9 cycles, were primed with TRBV1-TRBV30 forward primers and a C-beta reverse primer. TCRdb ran MiXCR on the multiplex PCR reads and lists one entry per CDR3 protein. The sample lists 310,000 or so distinct CDR3 sequences; more than 55% were seen once. The V gene lost 7 bases and the J gene lost 1 base, with 13 bases spanning the gap. The germline gives CDR1 MNHEY, CDR2 SVGAGI. This CDR3 is built from 14 residues. Germline DNA was extracted too, while blood RNA derived from unsorted whole blood. Note on this clonotype: No antigen is known for it.

The specimen sequenced was peripheral blood. The source of this sequence is a woman aged 25 to 39 with primary liver carcinoma and hepatitis B virus infection. The genes are TRBV6-5 and TRBJ1-1; D gene unclear. DNA of the CDR3: TGTGCCAGCAAGGTCAGTCACTCGAACACTGAAGCTTTCTTT. Protein product: CASKVSHSNTEAFF.